The T cell receptor (beta chain) under discussion was sequenced for a study of CD8+ T cells in alopecia areata. Study-wide points: Although TCR sharing was seen in mice, sharing across patients was less clear, possibly for HLA-related reasons. Affected lesional scalp, above all in alopecia totalis/universalis, was more clonal than normal scalp.

The study team obtained lesional scalp punch biopsies and peripheral blood from alopecia areata patients. Isolation of CD4+ and CD8+ T cells from PBMCs was achieved by sorting. Once RNA had been extracted, it was reverse transcribed into cDNA to act as the sequencing template. Clones were read by immunoSEQ multiplex PCR, and TCRdb kept only the in-frame ones, dropping some. In the table there are about 120,000 clones, roughly two fifths of which are singletons. Concerning this clone: Its antigen is unknown.

This receptor was obtained from a human donor with alopecia areata. The sequenced sample was CD4+ T cells sorted from blood.

Written as DNA, the CDR3 is TGCGCCAGCAGCTTGGCACAAATCGAAGAGACCCAGTACTTC. Its translation: CASSLAQIEETQYF. The chain is built from TRBV5-1 and TRBJ2-5; no definite D call. CDR3 length: 14 amino acids. Germline CDR1 is SGHRS and CDR2 is YFSETQ. V lost 0 bases, J lost 3 bases, and 9 bases lay in between.